The 10 T cell receptor beta chains below were found in one sample sequenced in a study of OX40 agonist ivuxolimab in advanced cancers. The receptor library was made with the immunoSEQ multiplex PCR assay. The table was pulled from immuneACCESS by TCRdb, which kept in-frame rearrangements only. Such tables lose some clones; where checked, under half of the loss comes from unresolved V genes, and the rest has no known cause. Present in this sample are almost 85,000 clones, 70% to 90% of which were seen just once. The ten largest clones take up approximately 6.5% of the sample. The sample consisted of CD4+ or CD8+ T cells sorted from blood, taken in a trial of the OX40 agonist ivuxolimab. Receptor source: an adult with an advanced solid tumor such as melanoma, head and neck, liver or kidney cancer.

This chain joins TRBV4-3 and TRBJ1-1; TRBD1 matches 9 bases. This CDR3 has 19 amino acids. V shed 0 bases, J shed 1 base, and the junction held 12 bases outside the gene matches. The germline CDR1 and CDR2 sequences are LGHNA and YSLEER. The CDR3 loop reads CASSQDYLGDRGWNTEAFF. The CDR3 DNA reads TGCGCCAGCAGCCAAGATTATCTAGGTGACAGGGGGTGGAACACTGAAGCTTTCTTT.

The rearrangement joins TRBV30 to TRBJ2-4; D remains ambiguous. The CDR3 extends over 16 amino acids. V was cut by 0 bases and J by 0 bases, with 12 bases left in between. CDR1 GTSNPN and CDR2 SVGIG come from the germline V gene (reference sequence). The CDR3 DNA follows: TGTGCCTGGAGTGTACCCGGGTCCTTAGCCAAAAACATTCAGTACTTC. Protein sequence: CAWSVPGSLAKNIQYF.

The J gene is TRBJ2-7, the V gene TRBV6-6; 10 nucleotides agree with TRBD1. The germline V gene has CDR1 MNHNY and CDR2 SVGAGI (reference sequence). V was clipped by 4 bases and J by 4 bases; unmatched bases: 4. This CDR3 has 14 amino acids. The CDR3 nucleotides are TGTGCCAGCAGTTCCCGGGACAGGGGTTACGAGCAGTACTTC. Its translation is CASSSRDRGYEQYF.

The chain employs TRBV9 and TRBJ1-1; the match to TRBD1 covers 9 bases. CDR1 SGDLS and CDR2 YYNGEE come from the germline V gene. The V segment lost 0 bases and the J segment 8 bases; nucleotides outside the gene matches: 11. The CDR3 consists of 16 residues. The CDR3 DNA reads TGTGCCAGCAGCGTAGTTACGATGGGGACAGGGCGGGAAGCTTTCTTT. This encodes CASSVVTMGTGREAFF.

This chain connects TRBV5-4 to TRBJ1-2; a possible D gene is TRBD1 (6 bases). The CDR3 spans 14 residues. V lost 3 bases and J 6 bases, leaving 15 bases between the germline ends. Germline V gene sequence: CDR1 SGHNT, CDR2 YYREEE (reference sequence). CDR3 region: CASSSLTGIDGYTF. DNA of the CDR3: TGTGCCAGCAGCTCCCTGACAGGCATCGATGGCTACACCTTC.

The rearrangement links TRBV11-2 to TRBJ1-2; D is perhaps TRBD1 (6 bases). Trimming removed 3 bases at V and 3 bases at J, with 8 bases between. The CDR3 is made up of 13 amino acids. Germline CDR1 and CDR2: SGHAT and FQNNGV. Here the CDR3 DNA reads TGTGCCAGCAGCTTGGGGGGCGACTATGGCTACACCTTC. It specifies CASSLGGDYGYTF.

Concerning this clone itself: This may be a read error, as it is one base from a much larger clone. The sample holds other DNA sequences that translate to the same CDR3. V gene TRBV27 combines with J gene TRBJ1-2; tentatively, D is TRBD1 (5 bases). Germline V gene lookup returns CDR1 MNHEY and CDR2 SMNVEV (reference sequence). This CDR3 comprises 14 residues. The CDR3 region has the DNA TGTGCCAGCAGGAGCCTAGGGGTTGGCTATGGTTACACCTTC. Translating gives CASRSLGVGYGYTF.

The gene calls are TRBV6-6 and TRBJ2-7, with no clear D. V was pared by 2 bases and J by 6 bases, with 11 bases between. In germline, CDR1 is MNHNY, CDR2 SVGAGI (reference sequence). The CDR3 loop spans 13 amino acids. CDR3 in DNA: TGTGCCAGCAGTTACAGGGTCCTTGGCGAGCAGTACTTC. Its translation: CASSYRVLGEQYF.

This clone came up once. The CDR3 protein is CATSRGLGVEQFF. As DNA, the CDR3 is TGTGCCACCAGCAGGGGCCTAGGGGTTGAGCAGTTCTTC. This chain uses TRBV15 with TRBJ2-1; possibly TRBD1 for D (5 bases). Deletions cut 3 bases from V and 9 bases from J, with 12 bases between. The CDR3 has 13 residues. Per the germline V gene, CDR1 is LNHNV and CDR2 is YYDKDF (reference sequence).

The V gene is TRBV7-6, the J gene TRBJ2-1; no firm D call. CDR1 is SGHVS and CDR2 is FNYEAQ in the germline V gene. Trimming removed 5 bases at V and 10 bases at J, with 21 bases between. This CDR3 is built from 15 residues. CDR3 DNA sequence: TGTGCCAGCAGCCCCCAATCGGCTCCCAGTTCCGAGCAGTTCTTC. Its translation: CASSPQSAPSSEQFF.